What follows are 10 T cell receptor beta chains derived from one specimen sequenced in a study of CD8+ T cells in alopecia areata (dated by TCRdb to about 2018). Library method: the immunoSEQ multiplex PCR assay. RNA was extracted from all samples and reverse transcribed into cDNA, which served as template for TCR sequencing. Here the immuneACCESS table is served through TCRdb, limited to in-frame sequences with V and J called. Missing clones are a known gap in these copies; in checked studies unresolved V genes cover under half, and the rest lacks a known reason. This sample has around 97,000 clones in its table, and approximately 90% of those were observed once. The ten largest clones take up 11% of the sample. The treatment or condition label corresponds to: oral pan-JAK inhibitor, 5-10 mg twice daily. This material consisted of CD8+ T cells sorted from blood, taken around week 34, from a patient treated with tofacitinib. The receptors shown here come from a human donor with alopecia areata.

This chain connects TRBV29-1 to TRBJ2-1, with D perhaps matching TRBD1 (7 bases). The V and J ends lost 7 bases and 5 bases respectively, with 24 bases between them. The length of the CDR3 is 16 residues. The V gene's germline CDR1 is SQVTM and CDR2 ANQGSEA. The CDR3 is CSADPALAGGNNEQFF. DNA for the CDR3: TGCAGCGCCGACCCCGCCCTTGCAGGGGGGAACAATGAGCAGTTCTTC.

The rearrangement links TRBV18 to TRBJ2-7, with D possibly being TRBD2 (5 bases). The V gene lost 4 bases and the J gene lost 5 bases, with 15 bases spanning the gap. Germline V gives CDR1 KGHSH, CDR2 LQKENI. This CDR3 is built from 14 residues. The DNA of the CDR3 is TGTGCCAGCTCACTGGACTTTTCCCCTAACGAGCAGTACTTC. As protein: CASSLDFSPNEQYF.

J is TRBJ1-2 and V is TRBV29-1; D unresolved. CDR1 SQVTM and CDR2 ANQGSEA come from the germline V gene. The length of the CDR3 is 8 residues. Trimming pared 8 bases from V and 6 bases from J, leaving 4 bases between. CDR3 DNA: TGCAGCCAGGATGGCTACACCTTC. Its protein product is CSQDGYTF. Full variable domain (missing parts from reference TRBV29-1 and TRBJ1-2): SAVISQKPSRDICQRGTSLTIQCQVDSQVTMMFWYRQQPGQSLTLIATANQGSEATYESGFVIDKFPISRPNLTFSTLTVSNMSPEDSSIYLCSQDGYTFGSGTRLTVV.

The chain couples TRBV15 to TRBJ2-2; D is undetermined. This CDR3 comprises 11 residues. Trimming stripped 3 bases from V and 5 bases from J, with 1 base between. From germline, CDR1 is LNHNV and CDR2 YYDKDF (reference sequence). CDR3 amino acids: CATSSTGELFF. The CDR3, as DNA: TGTGCCACCAGCAGTACCGGGGAGCTGTTTTTT.

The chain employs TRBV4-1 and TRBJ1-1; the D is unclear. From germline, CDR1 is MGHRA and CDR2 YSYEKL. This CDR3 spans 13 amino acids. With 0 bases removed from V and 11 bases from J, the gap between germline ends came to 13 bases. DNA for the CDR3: TGCGCCAGCAGCCAAGAAAAAAGGTCTCTGGCTTTCTTT. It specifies CASSQEKRSLAFF.

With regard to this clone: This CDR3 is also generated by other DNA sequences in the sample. CDR3 sequence (DNA): TGTGCCAGCAGGGACAGATACAATGAGCAGTTCTTC. It translates to CASRDRYNEQFF. The chain couples TRBV25-1 to TRBJ2-1, with D possibly TRBD1 on 6 matching bases. Trimming removed 6 bases at V and 4 bases at J, with 7 bases between. The germline V gene encodes CDR1 MGHDK and CDR2 SYGVNS. This CDR3 contains 12 residues.

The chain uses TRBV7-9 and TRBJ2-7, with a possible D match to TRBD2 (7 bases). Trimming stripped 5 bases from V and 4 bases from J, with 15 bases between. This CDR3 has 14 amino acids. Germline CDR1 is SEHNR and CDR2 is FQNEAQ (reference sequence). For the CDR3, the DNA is TGTGCCAGCAGCCTGTGGGGGGGCAGGTACGAGCAGTACTTC. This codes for CASSLWGGRYEQYF.

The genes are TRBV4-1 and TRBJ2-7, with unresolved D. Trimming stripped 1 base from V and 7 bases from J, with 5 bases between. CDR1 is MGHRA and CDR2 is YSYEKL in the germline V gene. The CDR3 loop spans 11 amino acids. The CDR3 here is CASSQGVEQYF. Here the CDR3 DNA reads TGCGCCAGCAGCCAAGGGGTGGAGCAGTACTTC.

CDR3 protein: CASSQVTGGGYEQYF. The CDR3 nucleotides are TGCGCCAGCAGCCAGGTGACAGGGGGAGGCTACGAGCAGTACTTC. The chain recombines TRBV4-1 with TRBJ2-7; 9 nucleotides agree with TRBD1. The V gene end was trimmed by 3 bases and the J gene end by 3 bases; junction bases not matched to a gene: 6. Germline assignment: CDR1 MGHRA and CDR2 YSYEKL. The CDR3 sequence is 15 residues long.

The CDR3 reads CSAPPPGRGEQFF. The CDR3 bases are TGCAGCGCTCCGCCTCCGGGACGAGGGGAGCAGTTCTTC. The rearrangement links TRBV29-1 to TRBJ2-1; D is tentatively TRBD1 or TRBD2 (5 bases each). This CDR3 region has 13 residues. CDR1 is SQVTM and CDR2 is ANQGSEA in the germline V gene. The V and J ends lost 7 bases and 10 bases respectively, with 20 bases between them.